This T cell receptor (beta chain) emerged from a study of blood T cell repertoires in COVID-19. Across the study: The United States, Italy and Spain were the sources of the acute and convalescent COVID-19 samples. The cDNA or gDNA used as material had been derived from T cells, B-cell-depleted T cells, or PBMCs.

In the study's own analysis: For nucleated cells, counts were estimated from reference gene primer amplification. Clones were read by immunoSEQ multiplex PCR, and TCRdb kept only the in-frame ones, dropping some. The D gene and trimming were derived from the DNA, and the V and J assignments and clone size from that table. The sample lists some 200,000 clones, 88% occurring once. V lost 0 bases to trimming and J lost 6 bases, with 15 bases between them. CDR1 is GTSNPN and CDR2 is SVGIG in the germline V gene (reference sequence). The CDR3 spans 14 residues. The source of this sequence is a man in his forties with active or convalescent COVID-19. The sample taken for sequencing was peripheral blood. V is TRBV30 and J is TRBJ2-7; tentatively, D is TRBD2 (6 bases). CDR3 protein: CAWSVGGPWSEQYF. In DNA, the CDR3 is TGTGCCTGGAGTGTGGGGGGACCCTGGAGCGAGCAGTACTTC.